This T cell receptor beta chain was obtained from a study of blood T cell repertoires in COVID-19 (TCRdb year 2020). Concerning the study at large: Samples from collaborators originated in the United States, Italy and Spain and spanned both the acute and convalescent phases of COVID-19. The prospective study material was composed of cDNA or gDNA derived from T cells, B-cell-depleted T cells, or PBMCs. The dataset comprised deeply sampled blood TCRbeta repertoires from subjects exposed to, actively infected with, or recovered from COVID-19. The repertoires were released in a freely available public database intended as a resource for research on the immune response to SARS-CoV-2. The samples were drawn from the first 160 participants of the ongoing ImmuneRACE study and from 950 to 1,500 subjects provided by 6 global collaborators. A de-identified subject ID, COVID-19 status, age in years and sex were almost always included in the sample metadata. Where HLA class I and class II types were available, the types were taken from metadata supplied by the sample provider, not from assay-based typing. What the study reported, not specific to this receptor: The amount of clinical and demographic metadata varied by source and participant and was provided uncurated.

Concerning this clone: Its antigen remains unidentified. Per-base quality was not reported, and no clone a single base away is much larger than it.

TCRbeta CDR3 regions were amplified from genomic DNA using the immunoSEQ Assay, a bias-controlled multiplex PCR. In the source study's methods: The number of nucleated cells in each sample was estimated from the amplification of reference gene primers within the assay. Sequence reads were collapsed and filtered to measure the absolute abundance of every unique TCRbeta CDR3 rearrangement. For each sample, productive Simpson clonality was calculated as the square root of Simpson's diversity index over productive rearrangements. What TCRdb holds here is the immuneACCESS table cut down to in-frame rearrangements. Part of the clones is not present; checked against another copy, under half of the missing clones reflect an unresolved V gene, and the others are unexplained. Clone size and V and J calls were adopted from that table, with D and trimming inferred from the DNA. Within this sample are around 230,000 clones, with 87% of them counted one time only. The ten top clones hold about 7% of the sample.

The germline V gene specifies MNHEY as CDR1 and SVGAGI as CDR2. Measured from the cysteine to the phenylalanine, the CDR3 is 13 residues long. Only the CDR3 portion is preserved as DNA: 39 bases, with reading frame beginning at the first base. Trimming at the junction amounts to 4 bases on V and 7 bases on J, and the germline ends lie 11 bases apart. Another Seattle source contributed samples from volunteer blood donors who had recovered from COVID-19. Each collaborating institution followed its own protocols to collect whole blood in K2EDTA tubes. For TCRbeta analysis, collaborators shipped samples as frozen whole blood, isolated PBMCs, or DNA extracted from either of those sample types.

The TCR sequence derives from a man in his fifties or sixties who had recovered from COVID-19. This sequence uses TRBV6-5 and TRBJ1-5; TRBD1 is possibly the D segment (6 matching bases). Sequences were obtained from peripheral blood. Here is the DNA: TGTGCCAGCAGTTTGGGGGCAGGGCAGCCCCAGCATTTT. Translated, this gives CASSLGAGQPQHF.